These 24 T cell receptor beta chains came from one sample sequenced in a study of CD8 T cells in Susac syndrome. It was with random hexamers that roughly 0.5 to 1 ug RNA was reverse transcribed. TCRdb itself ran the immunoSEQ multiplex PCR reads through MiXCR, one entry per CDR3 protein. The table lists under 95,000 distinct CDR3 sequences, around 95% of them singletons. The sample taken for sequencing was CD8+ T cells from PBMCs. These receptors originate from a human donor with Susac syndrome.

CDR3 in DNA: TGTGCCAGCTCACCAGTTAGCGGGGAAGAGACCCAGTACTTC. Translation: CASSPVSGEETQYF. The rearrangement joins TRBV18 to TRBJ2-5; 8 positions agree with TRBD2. In germline, CDR1 is KGHSH, CDR2 LQKENI. Trimming took 2 bases from V and 3 from J; bases not matched to a gene: 2. The CDR3 is 14 residues long. Combining the CDR3 with reference TRBV18 and TRBJ2-5 gives the whole variable domain NAGVMQNPRHLVRRRGQEARLRCSPMKGHSHVYWYRQLPEEGLKFMVYLQKENIIDESGMPKERFSAEFPKEGPSILRIQQVVRGDSAAYFCASSPVSGEETQYFGPGTRLLVL.

In the case of this clonotype: A read error may produce the germline difference seen at one junction end. V is TRBV20-1 and J is TRBJ2-1; 10 bases match TRBD2. The CDR3 has 16 amino acids. Germline CDR1 and CDR2: DFQATT and SNEGSKA (reference sequence). The CDR3 sequence is CSARIPGTSAYDEQFF. The CDR3 nucleotides are TGCAGTGCTAGAATCCCGGGGACTAGCGCCTACGATGAGCAGTTCTTC.

V gene TRBV5-1 combines with J gene TRBJ2-7; 7 bases agree with TRBD2. The CDR3 totals 15 residues. In germline, CDR1 is SGHRS, CDR2 YFSETQ. V dropped 5 bases and J dropped 6; count of bases not matched to a gene: 14. CDR3 amino acids: CASSQWEGIVGEQYF. The CDR3 nucleotides are TGCGCCAGCAGTCAATGGGAGGGGATAGTTGGCGAGCAGTACTTC.

The V call is TRBV2, the J call TRBJ2-7; D is undetermined. Trimming shortened V by 4 bases and J by 4 bases, and 8 bases separated the two germline ends. Germline CDR1 reads SNHLY; CDR2 reads FYNNEI. This CDR3 is 12 amino acids long. CDR3 in amino acids: CASSGRFYEQYF. The CDR3 coding sequence is TGTGCCAGCAGTGGGCGGTTTTACGAGCAGTACTTC.

The rearrangement joins TRBV30 to TRBJ2-7; D gene ambiguous. CDR3 length: 12 residues. Germline CDR1 reads GTSNPN; CDR2 reads SVGIG (reference sequence). Trimming removed 4 bases at V and 2 bases at J, with 9 bases between. The CDR3 sequence is CAWTTITYEQYF. The CDR3 DNA reads TGTGCCTGGACCACTATAACCTACGAGCAGTACTTC.

In regard to this clonotype: An end of the junction differs from the germline gene, which may be a read error. V usage is TRBV7-7 and J usage is TRBJ2-1; TRBD1 aligns across 8 bases. This CDR3 is 14 amino acids long. Looked up from germline, CDR1 is SSHAT and CDR2 is FNYEAQ (reference sequence). The CDR3 reads CASSPGGVYNEQFF. For the CDR3, the DNA is TGTGCTAGCAGCCCAGGGGGCGTCTACAATGAGCAGTTCTTC.

The chain uses TRBV20-1 and TRBJ2-1; 7 bases match TRBD2. The CDR3 is made up of 13 amino acids. Germline loops: CDR1 DFQATT, CDR2 SNEGSKA (reference sequence). The junction had 5 bases not matched to a gene; V was cut back by 2 bases and J by 7 bases. The CDR3: CSARRREFNEQFF. In DNA form, the CDR3 reads TGCAGTGCTAGAAGGCGGGAGTTTAATGAGCAGTTCTTC.

This chain links TRBV19 with TRBJ1-1; D is unclear. The CDR3 sequence is 13 residues long. Trimming removed 5 bases from V and 2 bases from J, with 9 bases in between. Germline loops: CDR1 LNHDA, CDR2 SQIVND (reference sequence). The CDR3 DNA sequence: TGTGCCAGTAGTGTCGGCCCCAACACTGAAGCTTTCTTT. Amino acid sequence: CASSVGPNTEAFF.

The chain links TRBV9 to TRBJ1-5; no reliable D call. Germline assignment: CDR1 SGDLS and CDR2 YYNGEE. This CDR3 contains 14 residues. V lost 0 bases and J lost 7, with 11 bases in between. The CDR3 bases are TGTGCCAGCAGCGTAGGGTTGGGAGACCAGCCCCAGCATTTT. Its translation: CASSVGLGDQPQHF.

This clonotype showed up just once. The rearrangement joins TRBV13 to TRBJ2-2; 11 positions agree with TRBD2. This CDR3 contains 19 residues. With 5 bases clipped from V and 0 bases from J, the junction kept 11 bases outside the gene matches. Germline V gives CDR1 PRHDT, CDR2 FYEKMQ (reference sequence). CDR3 sequence (DNA): TGTGCCAGCAGCCCCTCGATTCTAGCGGGAGGCCCGAACACCGGGGAGCTGTTTTTT. Amino acids: CASSPSILAGGPNTGELFF. Variable domain in full (rest from reference TRBV13 and TRBJ2-2): AAGVIQSPRHLIKEKRETATLKCYPIPRHDTVYWYQQGPGQDPQFLISFYEKMQSDKGSIPDRFSAQQFSDYHSELNMSSLELGDSALYFCASSPSILAGGPNTGELFFGEGSRLTVL.

The chain has TRBV4-2 and TRBJ1-1; D is uncertain. This CDR3 spans 16 amino acids. The germline V and J ends were trimmed by 0 bases and 4 bases, with 15 bases remaining between them. CDR1 is LGHNA, CDR2 YNFKEQ, per germline. The CDR3 sequence: CASSQDHSEGGTEAFF. In nucleotides, the CDR3 is TGTGCCAGCAGCCAAGATCACAGCGAAGGTGGCACTGAAGCTTTCTTT.

This clonotype was seen once. The rearrangement joins TRBV5-1 to TRBJ2-7, with TRBD1 matching 7 bases. CDR3 length: 13 amino acids. The V gene's germline CDR1 is SGHRS and CDR2 YFSETQ. V lost 2 bases, J lost 7 bases, and 6 bases stayed unmatched. The CDR3 nucleotides are TGCGCCAGCAGCTTTAAGACAGGGCAAGAGCAGTACTTC. This codes for CASSFKTGQEQYF.

The chain joins TRBV7-8 to TRBJ1-2, with no clear D. Trimming pared 1 base from V and 4 bases from J, leaving 10 bases between. Germline V gene sequence: CDR1 SGHVS, CDR2 FQNEAQ. The CDR3 consists of 14 residues. CDR3 DNA: TGTGCCAGCAGCTTAGACGGCGCAAGCTATGGCTACACCTTC. Translating it yields CASSLDGASYGYTF.

Only one count was recorded for this clonotype. This rearrangement joins TRBV15 to TRBJ2-3; D is uncertain. Trimming took 7 bases from V and 2 from J, leaving 13 bases between them. CDR3 length: 14 residues. Per germline, CDR1 LNHNV and CDR2 YYDKDF (reference sequence). CDR3 sequence reads: CATTSSDDTDTQYF. CDR3 coding DNA: TGTGCCACCACCTCTTCCGATGACACAGATACGCAGTATTTT.

V gene TRBV13 combines with J gene TRBJ1-1; unclear D gene. The CDR3 extends over 11 amino acids. Germline CDR1 reads PRHDT; CDR2 reads FYEKMQ (reference sequence). V shed 4 bases and J shed 8 bases, with 8 bases lying between them. CDR3 residues: CASSSLGEAFF. CDR3 sequence (DNA): TGTGCCAGCAGCTCCCTGGGAGAAGCTTTCTTT.

This clonotype was recorded once. The junction shows a germline mismatch at one end, possibly a read error. The chain has TRBV28 and TRBJ2-7, with TRBD1 matching 10 bases. The CDR3 is 15 amino acids. Germline lookup yields CDR1 MDHEN and CDR2 SYDVKM. CDR3 coding DNA: TGTGCCAGCAGCCCTCTGACAGGGGGCTCCTCCGAGCAGTACTTC. Its protein is CASSPLTGGSSEQYF. Supplemented by reference TRBV28 and TRBJ2-7, the full variable domain reads DVKVTQSSRYLVKRTGEKVFLECVQDMDHENMFWYRQDPGLGLRLIYFSYDVKMKEKGDIPEGYSVSREKKERFSLILESASTNQTSMYLCASSPLTGGSSEQYFGPGTRLTVT.

This rearrangement joins TRBV20-1 to TRBJ1-1; no firm D call. The CDR3 consists of 14 residues. Per the germline V gene, CDR1 is DFQATT and CDR2 is SNEGSKA (reference sequence). V lost 2 bases to trimming and J lost 3 bases, with 13 bases between them. The CDR3 is CSARRPFSDTEAFF. DNA of the CDR3: TGCAGTGCTAGACGGCCGTTTAGTGACACTGAAGCTTTCTTT.

The rearrangement links TRBV20-1 to TRBJ2-1; 7 bases fit TRBD2. Germline lookup yields CDR1 DFQATT and CDR2 SNEGSKA (reference sequence). The trim removed 0 bases at V and 2 bases at J, leaving 4 bases unmatched. The CDR3 extends over 15 amino acids. The CDR3 protein is CSARDPGLAYNEQFF. DNA for the CDR3: TGCAGTGCTAGAGACCCTGGACTAGCCTACAATGAGCAGTTCTTC.

The chain uses TRBV12-3 or TRBV12-4 and TRBJ1-2; TRBD1 might be the D (6 bases). The CDR3 runs to 15 residues. Deletions cut 6 bases from V and 7 bases from J, with 21 bases between. The CDR3 sequence: CASSLSHGGAVGYTF. CDR3 DNA: TGTGCCAGCAGCCTCTCCCACGGGGGGGCGGTTGGCTACACCTTC.

V usage is TRBV4-1 and J usage is TRBJ2-7; D not certain. Germline lookup yields CDR1 MGHRA and CDR2 YSYEKL. Between the trimmed V and J ends, which lost 5 bases and 3 bases, there was a span of 8 bases. The CDR3 has 12 residues. The CDR3 here is CASSENSYEQYF. The CDR3 DNA reads TGCGCCAGCAGCGAAAACAGCTACGAGCAGTACTTC.

The chain combines TRBV5-4 with TRBJ1-5; D ambiguous. This CDR3 is 14 amino acids long. The V gene lost 6 bases and the J gene lost 5 bases, with 15 bases spanning the gap. Germline CDR1 reads SGHNT; CDR2 reads YYREEE (reference sequence). Written as DNA, the CDR3 is TGTGCCAGCACCCCGGCCCCGGGCGATCAGCCCCAGCATTTT. Translated, it gives CASTPAPGDQPQHF.

The V call is TRBV6-5, the J call TRBJ2-1; D may correspond to TRBD1 or TRBD2 (5 bases each). Germline lookup yields CDR1 MNHEY and CDR2 SVGAGI. The CDR3 is 14 residues long. V was trimmed by 7 bases and J by 7 bases, leaving 17 bases between them. DNA of the CDR3: TGTGCCAGCAACGCGGAGTTCGGGGCTAATGAGCAGTTCTTC. Protein: CASNAEFGANEQFF.

This sequence joins TRBV4-3 and TRBJ2-3; D gene uncertain. V lost 0 bases and J lost 3, with 10 bases in between. The length of the CDR3 is 15 residues. The V gene's germline CDR1 is LGHNA and CDR2 YSLEER. The CDR3 loop is CASSQELGITDTQYF. The CDR3 DNA reads TGCGCCAGCAGCCAAGAGTTGGGTATTACAGATACGCAGTATTTT.

This clonotype has a handful of counts. The J gene is TRBJ2-1, the V gene TRBV27; 8 bases map to TRBD2. V lost 4 bases and J lost 7; bases outside the gene matches: 0. In germline, CDR1 is MNHEY, CDR2 SMNVEV (reference sequence). The CDR3 sequence is 12 residues long. CDR3 residues: CASSSSGNEQFF. CDR3 coding DNA: TGTGCCAGCAGTTCTAGCGGGAATGAGCAGTTCTTC.